What follows are 20 T cell receptor beta chains derived from one specimen sequenced in a study of response to subunit inactivated influenza vaccine. TCRdb re-derived calls from the RT-PCR reads in MiXCR, one entry per CDR3 protein. The data hold hundreds of thousands of distinct CDR3 sequences, with 9.5% to 13% observed a single time. Sequencing was performed on PBMCs from blood, taken around seven weeks after vaccination. The receptors stem from a man between 45 and 60 years old who received an inactivated influenza vaccine.

This clonotype was observed at least ten times. The rearrangement joins TRBV20-1 to TRBJ2-5, with D unresolved. V gave up 4 bases and J gave up 4 bases, with 7 bases separating them. The CDR3 contains 11 residues. CDR1 DFQATT and CDR2 SNEGSKA come from the germline V gene (reference sequence). CDR3 DNA sequence: TGCAGTGCTATTCGGGCAGAGACCCAGTACTTC. Residues: CSAIRAETQYF.

There are many counts of this clonotype. The chain uses TRBV12-3 or TRBV12-4 and TRBJ2-7; tentatively, D is TRBD1 (5 bases). CDR3 size: 13 residues. Trimming stripped 7 bases from V and 3 bases from J, with 13 bases between. As DNA, the CDR3 is TGTGCCAGCACTTCGGACACCGACTACGAGCAGTACTTC. It translates to CASTSDTDYEQYF.

V is TRBV4-1 and J is TRBJ1-5; D not resolved. Germline V gives CDR1 MGHRA, CDR2 YSYEKL. The V end lost 0 bases, the J end lost 5 bases, and 11 bases lay between the germline ends. The CDR3 is 15 amino acids. The CDR3 nucleotides read TGCGCCAGCAGCCAAGAAAGGTACTGGGATCAGCCCCAGCATTTT. It specifies CASSQERYWDQPQHF.

This clonotype has a handful of counts. The chain carries TRBV12-3 or TRBV12-4 and TRBJ2-7; weak D call: TRBD2 (5 bases). The V end was cut by 2 bases, the J end by 6 bases, with 11 bases between. This CDR3 has 13 amino acids. The CDR3 sequence is CASSLILGSEQYF. The CDR3 bases are TGTGCCAGCAGTTTAATTTTGGGGAGCGAGCAGTACTTC.

In this sample, this clonotype turned up many times. The gene calls are TRBV6-1 and TRBJ2-1, with a possible D match to TRBD2 (6 bases). Trimming removed 8 bases at V and 7 bases at J, with 18 bases between. CDR3 length: 14 residues. The germline V gene has CDR1 MNHNS and CDR2 SASEGT. As DNA, the CDR3 is TGTGCCAGCCTGGAGCGGGTCCGTGGTAATGAGCAGTTCTTC. Translation gives CASLERVRGNEQFF.

Ten or more counts support this clonotype. J is TRBJ2-2 and V is TRBV29-1; D ambiguous. CDR1 is SQVTM and CDR2 is ANQGSEA in the germline V gene. The CDR3 has 12 residues. V was cut by 4 bases and J by 1 base, with 4 bases left in between. CDR3 sequence reads: CSVGLNTGELFF. CDR3 nucleotide sequence: TGCAGCGTTGGCCTGAACACCGGGGAGCTGTTTTTT.

The sample holds many counts of this clonotype. V is TRBV6-5 and J is TRBJ1-5; weak D call: TRBD1 (5 bases). The CDR3 contains 16 residues. Germline lookup yields CDR1 MNHEY and CDR2 SVGAGI. The V end was cut by 4 bases, the J end by 3 bases, with 16 bases between. In nucleotides, the CDR3 is TGTGCCAGCAGTTCCACCCCCGGCAGGGCCAATCAGCCCCAGCATTTT. Translation gives CASSSTPGRANQPQHF.

This clonotype has a handful of counts. The chain links TRBV5-1 to TRBJ1-1; 9 positions agree with TRBD1. Germline loops: CDR1 SGHRS, CDR2 YFSETQ. V trimming: 4 bases; J trimming: 4 bases; junction bases outside the gene matches: 5. The CDR3 sequence is 14 residues long. The CDR3, as DNA: TGCGCCAGCAGCCGGCAGGACAGGGGCACTGAAGCTTTCTTT. Translation: CASSRQDRGTEAFF.

The genes are TRBV29-1 and TRBJ1-1; the match to TRBD1 covers 7 bases. The CDR3 runs to 13 residues. Germline V gene sequence: CDR1 SQVTM, CDR2 ANQGSEA. The V segment lost 2 bases and the J segment 1 base; nucleotides outside the gene matches: 1. The CDR3 nucleotides are TGCAGCGTTGAAAGACAGGGGAACACTGAAGCTTTCTTT. As protein: CSVERQGNTEAFF.

The sample holds a few counts of this clonotype. The genes are TRBV6-1 and TRBJ2-1, with TRBD1 matching 9 bases. Germline V gene lookup returns CDR1 MNHNS and CDR2 SASEGT. The CDR3 loop spans 11 amino acids. Unmatched junction bases numbered 1, after V lost 1 base and J lost 15 bases. In DNA form, the CDR3 reads TGTGCCAGCAGTGAAGAGACAGGGGGGTTCTTC. Translating gives CASSEETGGFF.

The V gene is TRBV20-1, the J gene TRBJ2-7; 8 bases fit TRBD2. There are 16 residues in the CDR3. J lost 6 bases, V lost 1 base, and 14 bases had no gene match. Germline CDR1 is DFQATT and CDR2 is SNEGSKA (reference sequence). The CDR3 region has the DNA TGCAGTGCTAGAGGGCCCCCTCCAGCGGGAGCACGCGAGCAGTACTTC. Translating gives CSARGPPPAGAREQYF.

The genes are TRBV5-5 and TRBJ2-5, with 7 bases aligning to TRBD2. CDR3 length: 14 amino acids. CDR1 is SGHKS and CDR2 is YYEKEE in the germline V gene (reference sequence). Losses at the gene ends were 3 bases for V and 2 bases for J; bases not matched to a gene: 4. CDR3 region: CASSWEGFQETQYF. DNA of the CDR3: TGTGCCAGCAGCTGGGAGGGTTTTCAAGAGACCCAGTACTTC.

The sample holds many counts of this clonotype. The V and J genes are TRBV5-1 and TRBJ2-7; D is ambiguous. Per germline, CDR1 SGHRS and CDR2 YFSETQ. The CDR3 sequence is 12 residues long. Trimming took off 5 bases at V and 2 bases at J, with 8 bases between the two ends. The CDR3 bases are TGCGCCAGCAGTTTCGCTCCCTACGAGCAGTACTTC. Encoded protein: CASSFAPYEQYF.

This clonotype was seen at least ten times. The chain employs TRBV10-3 and TRBJ1-6, with unresolved D. The CDR3 covers 13 residues. The V and J ends lost 5 bases and 8 bases respectively, with 10 bases between them. CDR1 is ENHRY, CDR2 SYGVKD, per germline. Here the CDR3 DNA reads TGTGCCATCAGTAACAGTTGGGATTCACCCCTCCACTTT. Its protein product is CAISNSWDSPLHF.

This clonotype has just a few counts. The V gene is TRBV5-1, the J gene TRBJ2-1; no reliable D call. The CDR3 sequence is 16 residues long. Germline V CDR1 and CDR2: SGHRS, YFSETQ. V lost 4 bases and J lost 2, with 16 bases in between. The CDR3 spells CASSTGPIGPYNEQFF. In nucleotides, the CDR3 is TGCGCCAGCAGCACCGGGCCCATCGGGCCCTACAATGAGCAGTTCTTC.

This clonotype was seen repeatedly, ten times or more. The rearrangement links TRBV3-1 to TRBJ1-1, with D maybe TRBD1 (5 bases). The CDR3 consists of 12 residues. V lost 3 bases to trimming and J lost 6 bases, with 8 bases between them. Germline CDR1 and CDR2: LGHDT and YNNKEL (reference sequence). CDR3 sequence: CASSQETAEAFF. CDR3 in DNA: TGTGCCAGCAGCCAGGAGACAGCTGAAGCTTTCTTT.

The rearrangement links TRBV2 to TRBJ2-3, with 9 bases matching TRBD1. The germline V gene has CDR1 SNHLY and CDR2 FYNNEI. The CDR3 contains 14 residues. Germline trimming cut 6 bases from V and 5 bases from J; bases unmatched to any gene: 6. Here the CDR3 DNA reads TGTGCCAGCAGCGAACAGGGGGCCAGAGATACGCAGTATTTT. Protein product: CASSEQGARDTQYF. Full variable domain (missing parts from reference TRBV2 and TRBJ2-3): EPEVTQTPSHQVTQMGQEVILRCVPISNHLYFYWYRQILGQKVEFLVSFYNNEISEKSEIFDDQFSVERPDGSNFTLKIRSTKLEDSAMYFCASSEQGARDTQYFGPGTRLTVL.

This clonotype has ten or more counts. This chain links TRBV7-9 with TRBJ2-7; TRBD2 might be the D (7 bases). V was pared by 1 base and J by 4 bases, with 11 bases between. Germline loops: CDR1 SEHNR, CDR2 FQNEAQ (reference sequence). The CDR3 is made up of 14 amino acids. CDR3 region: CASSLEGGAYEQYF. In DNA form, the CDR3 reads TGTGCCAGCAGCTTAGAAGGGGGGGCGTACGAGCAGTACTTC.

This clonotype was found a few times. The gene calls are TRBV4-3 and TRBJ2-1; D is undetermined. Trimming removed 1 base at V and 6 bases at J, with 7 bases between. The CDR3 loop spans 13 amino acids. Germline V gives CDR1 LGHNA, CDR2 YSLEER. CDR3 sequence reads: CASSQGAFNEQFF. The CDR3 DNA sequence: TGCGCCAGCAGCCAAGGGGCATTCAATGAGCAGTTCTTC.

The rearrangement links TRBV5-1 to TRBJ2-1; 13 bases are shared with TRBD2. The junction had 10 bases not matched to a gene; V was cut back by 4 bases and J by 6 bases. The CDR3 sequence is 17 residues long. Germline CDR1 and CDR2: SGHRS and YFSETQ. CDR3 sequence reads: CASSRGTSGDTGNEQFF. In nucleotides, the CDR3 is TGCGCCAGCAGCAGGGGGACTAGCGGGGATACTGGCAATGAGCAGTTCTTC.